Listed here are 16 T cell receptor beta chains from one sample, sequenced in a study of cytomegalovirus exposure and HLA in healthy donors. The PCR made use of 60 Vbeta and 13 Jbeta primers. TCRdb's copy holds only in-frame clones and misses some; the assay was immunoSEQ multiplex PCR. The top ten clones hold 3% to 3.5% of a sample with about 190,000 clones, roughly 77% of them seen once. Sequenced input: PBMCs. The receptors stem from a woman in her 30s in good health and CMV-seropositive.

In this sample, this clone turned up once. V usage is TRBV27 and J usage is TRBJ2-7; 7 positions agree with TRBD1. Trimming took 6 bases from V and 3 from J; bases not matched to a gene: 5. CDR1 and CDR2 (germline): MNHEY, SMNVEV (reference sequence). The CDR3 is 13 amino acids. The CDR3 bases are TGTGCCAGCAGCGTACAGGGGTTCTACGAGCAGTACTTC. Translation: CASSVQGFYEQYF.

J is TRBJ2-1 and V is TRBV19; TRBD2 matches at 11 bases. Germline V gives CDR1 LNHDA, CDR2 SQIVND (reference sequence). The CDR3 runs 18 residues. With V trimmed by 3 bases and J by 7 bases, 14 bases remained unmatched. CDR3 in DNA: TGTGCCAGTAGTATCTCCGGGACTAGCGGCAGGTGGAGGAATGAGCAGTTCTTC. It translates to CASSISGTSGRWRNEQFF.

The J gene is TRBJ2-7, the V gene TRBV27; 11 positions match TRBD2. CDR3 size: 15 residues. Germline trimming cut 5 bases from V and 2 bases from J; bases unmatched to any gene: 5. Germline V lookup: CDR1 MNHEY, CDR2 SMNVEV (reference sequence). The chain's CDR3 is CASSGLTSGAYEQYF. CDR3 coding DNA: TGTGCCAGCAGTGGATTGACTAGCGGGGCCTACGAGCAGTACTTC.

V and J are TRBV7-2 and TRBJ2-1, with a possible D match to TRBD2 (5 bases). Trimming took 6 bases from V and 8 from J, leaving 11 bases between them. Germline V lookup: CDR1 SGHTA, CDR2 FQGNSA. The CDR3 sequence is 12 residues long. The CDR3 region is CASSNPGYEQFF. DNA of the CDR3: TGTGCCAGCAGTAACCCGGGGTATGAGCAGTTCTTC.

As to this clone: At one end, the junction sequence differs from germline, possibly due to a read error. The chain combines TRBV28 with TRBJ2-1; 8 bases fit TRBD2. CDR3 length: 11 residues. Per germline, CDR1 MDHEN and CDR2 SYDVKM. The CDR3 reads CASRTGLVSVF. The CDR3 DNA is TGTGCCAGCAGGACGGGACTAGTATCGGTCTTC.

The CDR3 DNA sequence: TGCAGCGCGGGACTAGCGGGAGGGGAGCAGTACTTC. Protein: CSAGLAGGEQYF. This sequence joins TRBV29-1 and TRBJ2-7; TRBD2 matches 16 bases. The CDR3 totals 12 residues. CDR1 is SQVTM and CDR2 is ANQGSEA in the germline V gene. V was pared by 7 bases and J by 7 bases, with 1 base of the junction left unmatched.

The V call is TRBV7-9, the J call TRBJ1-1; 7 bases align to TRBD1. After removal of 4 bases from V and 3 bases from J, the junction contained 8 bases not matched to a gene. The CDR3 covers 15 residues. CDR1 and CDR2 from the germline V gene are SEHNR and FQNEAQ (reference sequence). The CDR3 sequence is CASSSRDSLHTEAFF. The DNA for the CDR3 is TGTGCCAGCAGCTCCCGGGACAGTCTCCACACTGAAGCTTTCTTT.

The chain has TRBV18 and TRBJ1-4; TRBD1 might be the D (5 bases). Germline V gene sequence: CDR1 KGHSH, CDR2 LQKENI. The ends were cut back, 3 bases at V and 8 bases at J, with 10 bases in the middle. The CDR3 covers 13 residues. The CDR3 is CASSPQGFEKLFF. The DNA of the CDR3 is TGTGCCAGCTCACCGCAGGGTTTCGAAAAACTGTTTTTT.

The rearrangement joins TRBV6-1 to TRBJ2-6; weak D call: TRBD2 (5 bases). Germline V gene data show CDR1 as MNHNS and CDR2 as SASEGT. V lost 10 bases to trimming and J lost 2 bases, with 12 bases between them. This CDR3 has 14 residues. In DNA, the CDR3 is TGTGCCACTCCGGGGATCGCTGGGGCCAACGTCCTGACTTTC. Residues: CATPGIAGANVLTF.

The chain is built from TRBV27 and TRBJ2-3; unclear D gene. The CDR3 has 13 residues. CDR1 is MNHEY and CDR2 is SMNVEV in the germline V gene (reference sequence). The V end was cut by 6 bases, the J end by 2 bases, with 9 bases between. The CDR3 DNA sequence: TGTGCCAGCAGCAGGTTGCCCACAGATACGCAGTATTTT. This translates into CASSRLPTDTQYF.

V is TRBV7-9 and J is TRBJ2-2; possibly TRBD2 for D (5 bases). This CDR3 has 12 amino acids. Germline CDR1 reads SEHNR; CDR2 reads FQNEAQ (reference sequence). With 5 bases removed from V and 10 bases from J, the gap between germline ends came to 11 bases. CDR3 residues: CASSPGREELFF. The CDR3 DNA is TGTGCCAGCAGCCCAGGACGGGAGGAGCTGTTTTTT. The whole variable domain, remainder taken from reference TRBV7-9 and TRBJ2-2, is DTGVSQNPRHKITKRGQNVTFRCDPISEHNRLYWYRQTLGQGPEFLTYFQNEAQLEKSRLLSDRFSAERPKGSFSTLEIQRTEQGDSAMYLCASSPGREELFFGEGSRLTVL.

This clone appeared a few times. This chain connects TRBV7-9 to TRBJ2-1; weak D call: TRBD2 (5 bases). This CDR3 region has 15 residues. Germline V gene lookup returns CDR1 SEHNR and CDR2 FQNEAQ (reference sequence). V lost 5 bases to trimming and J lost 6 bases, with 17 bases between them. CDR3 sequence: CASSPPGMSGNEQFF. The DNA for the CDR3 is TGTGCCAGCAGCCCACCCGGGATGTCTGGCAATGAGCAGTTCTTC.

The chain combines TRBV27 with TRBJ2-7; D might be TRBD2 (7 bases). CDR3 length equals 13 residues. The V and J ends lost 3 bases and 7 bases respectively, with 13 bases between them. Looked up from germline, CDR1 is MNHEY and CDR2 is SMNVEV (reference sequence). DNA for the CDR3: TGTGCCAGCAGTTTGAGGGGAGGGGGTGAGCAGTACTTC. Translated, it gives CASSLRGGGEQYF.

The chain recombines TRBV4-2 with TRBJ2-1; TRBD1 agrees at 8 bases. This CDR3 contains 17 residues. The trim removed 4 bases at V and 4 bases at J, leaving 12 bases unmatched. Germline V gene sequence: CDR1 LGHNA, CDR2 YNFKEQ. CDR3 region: CASSLDQGARAYNEQFF. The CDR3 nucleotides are TGTGCCAGCAGCCTGGACCAGGGGGCTAGGGCTTACAATGAGCAGTTCTTC.

The CDR3 nucleotides read TGTGCCAGTAACCGGGACAGGGGAGATGAGCAGTTCTTC. Translation: CASNRDRGDEQFF. The V gene is TRBV19, the J gene TRBJ2-1, with 10 nucleotides matching TRBD1. Germline CDR1 LNHDA, CDR2 SQIVND (reference sequence). V dropped 7 bases and J dropped 8; count of bases not matched to a gene: 5. This CDR3 has 13 residues.

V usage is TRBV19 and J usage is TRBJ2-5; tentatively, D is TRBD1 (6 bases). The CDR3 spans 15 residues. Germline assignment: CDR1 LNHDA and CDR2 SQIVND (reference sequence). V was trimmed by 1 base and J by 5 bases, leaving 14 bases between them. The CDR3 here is CASSIATGSGETQYF. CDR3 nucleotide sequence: TGTGCCAGTAGTATAGCCACAGGGAGTGGGGAGACCCAGTACTTC.